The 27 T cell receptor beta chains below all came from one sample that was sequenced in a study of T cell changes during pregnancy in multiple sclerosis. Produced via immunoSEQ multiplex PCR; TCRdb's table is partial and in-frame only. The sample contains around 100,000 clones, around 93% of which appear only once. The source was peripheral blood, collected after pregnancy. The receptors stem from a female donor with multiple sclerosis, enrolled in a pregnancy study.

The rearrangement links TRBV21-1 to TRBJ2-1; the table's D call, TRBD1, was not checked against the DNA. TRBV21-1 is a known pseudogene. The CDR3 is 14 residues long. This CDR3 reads CASRGAVTYNEQFF. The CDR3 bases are TGTGCCAGCAGGGGGGCAGTAACCTACAATGAGCAGTTCTTC.

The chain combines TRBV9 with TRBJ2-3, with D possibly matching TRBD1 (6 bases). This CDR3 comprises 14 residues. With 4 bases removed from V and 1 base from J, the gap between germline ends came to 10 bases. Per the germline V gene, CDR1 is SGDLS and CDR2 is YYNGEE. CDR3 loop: CASSPGHRTDTQYF. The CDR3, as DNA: TGTGCCAGCAGCCCGGGACATCGCACAGATACGCAGTATTTT. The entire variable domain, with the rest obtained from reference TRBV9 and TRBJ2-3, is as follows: DSGVTQTPKHLITATGQRVTLRCSPRSGDLSVYWYQQSLDQGLQFLIQYYNGEERAKGNILERFSAQQFPDLHSELNLSSLELGDSALYFCASSPGHRTDTQYFGPGTRLTVL.

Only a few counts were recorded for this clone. The CDR3 sequence: CASSLLQGGTEAFF. The CDR3 DNA is TGTGCCAGCAGCTTATTACAGGGTGGGACTGAAGCTTTCTTT. The chain joins TRBV7-9 to TRBJ1-1; a weak D match, TRBD1 (6 bases). CDR1 and CDR2 (germline): SEHNR, FQNEAQ (reference sequence). V was cut by 2 bases and J by 5 bases, with 12 bases left in between. The CDR3 contains 14 residues. The whole variable domain, remainder taken from reference TRBV7-9 and TRBJ1-1, is DTGVSQNPRHKITKRGQNVTFRCDPISEHNRLYWYRQTLGQGPEFLTYFQNEAQLEKSRLLSDRFSAERPKGSFSTLEIQRTEQGDSAMYLCASSLLQGGTEAFFGQGTRLTVV.

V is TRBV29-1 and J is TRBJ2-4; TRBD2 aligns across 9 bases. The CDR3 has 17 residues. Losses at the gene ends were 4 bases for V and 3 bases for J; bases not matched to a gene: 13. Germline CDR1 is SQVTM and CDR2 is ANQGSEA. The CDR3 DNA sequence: TGCAGCGTTGGGACTAGCGTCGCGCCCTGGAGCAAAAACATTCAGTACTTC. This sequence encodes CSVGTSVAPWSKNIQYF.

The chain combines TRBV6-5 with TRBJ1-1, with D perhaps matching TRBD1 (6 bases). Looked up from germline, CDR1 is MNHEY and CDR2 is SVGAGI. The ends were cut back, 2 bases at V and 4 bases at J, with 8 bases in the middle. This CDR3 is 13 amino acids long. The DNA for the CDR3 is TGTGCCAGCAGTTACACAGGGTTCACTGAAGCTTTCTTT. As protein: CASSYTGFTEAFF.

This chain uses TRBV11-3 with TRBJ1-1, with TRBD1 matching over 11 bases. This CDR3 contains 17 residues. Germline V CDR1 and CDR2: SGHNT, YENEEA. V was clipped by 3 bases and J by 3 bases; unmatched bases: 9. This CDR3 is CASSFHRDRGSDTEAFF. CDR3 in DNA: TGTGCCAGCAGCTTCCACCGGGACAGGGGGTCGGACACTGAAGCTTTCTTT.

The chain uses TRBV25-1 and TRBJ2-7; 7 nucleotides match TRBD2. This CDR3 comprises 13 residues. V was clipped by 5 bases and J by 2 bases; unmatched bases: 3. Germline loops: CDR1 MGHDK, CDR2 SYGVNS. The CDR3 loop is CASSWGGPYEQYF. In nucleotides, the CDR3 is TGTGCCAGCAGTTGGGGAGGGCCCTACGAGCAGTACTTC.

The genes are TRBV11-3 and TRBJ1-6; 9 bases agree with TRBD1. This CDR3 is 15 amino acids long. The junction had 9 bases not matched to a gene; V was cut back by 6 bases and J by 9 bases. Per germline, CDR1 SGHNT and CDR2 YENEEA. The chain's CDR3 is CASSSSTGGGSPLHF. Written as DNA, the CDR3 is TGTGCCAGCAGTTCGTCGACAGGGGGAGGTTCACCCCTCCACTTT. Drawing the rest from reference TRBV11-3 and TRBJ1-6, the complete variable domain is EAGVVQSPRYKIIEKKQPVAFWCNPISGHNTLYWYLQNLGQGPELLIRYENEEAVDDSQLPKDRFSAERLKGVDSTLKIQPAELGDSAVYLCASSSSTGGGSPLHFGNGTRLTVT.

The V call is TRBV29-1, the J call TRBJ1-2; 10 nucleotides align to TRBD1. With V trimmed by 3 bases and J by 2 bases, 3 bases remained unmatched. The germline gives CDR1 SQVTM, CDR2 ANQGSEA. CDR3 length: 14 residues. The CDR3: CSVEVDRGNYGYTF. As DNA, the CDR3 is TGCAGCGTTGAGGTGGACAGGGGGAACTATGGCTACACCTTC. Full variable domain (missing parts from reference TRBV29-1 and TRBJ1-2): SAVISQKPSRDICQRGTSLTIQCQVDSQVTMMFWYRQQPGQSLTLIATANQGSEATYESGFVIDKFPISRPNLTFSTLTVSNMSPEDSSIYLCSVEVDRGNYGYTFGSGTRLTVV.

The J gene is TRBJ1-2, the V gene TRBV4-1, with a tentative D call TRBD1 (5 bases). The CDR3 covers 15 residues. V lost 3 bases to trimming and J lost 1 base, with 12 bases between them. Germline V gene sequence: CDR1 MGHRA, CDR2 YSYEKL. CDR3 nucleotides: TGCGCCAGCAGCCAGGACCAGGGCAGTAACTATGGCTACACCTTC. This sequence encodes CASSQDQGSNYGYTF.

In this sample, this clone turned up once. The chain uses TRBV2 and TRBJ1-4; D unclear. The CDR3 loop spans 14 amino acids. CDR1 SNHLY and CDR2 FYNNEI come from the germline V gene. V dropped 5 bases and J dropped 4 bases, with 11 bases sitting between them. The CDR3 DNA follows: TGTGCCAGCAGTCCCTCGCGGGGTAATGAAAAACTGTTTTTT. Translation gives CASSPSRGNEKLFF.

In nucleotides, the CDR3 is TGTGCCAGCACTCGACTGCAGAGGAACACTGAAGCTTTCTTT. Its translation: CASTRLQRNTEAFF. This chain uses TRBV2 with TRBJ1-1; D uncertain. Trimming shortened V by 7 bases and J by 1 base, and 13 bases separated the two germline ends. Germline CDR1 and CDR2: SNHLY and FYNNEI. The length of the CDR3 is 14 residues.

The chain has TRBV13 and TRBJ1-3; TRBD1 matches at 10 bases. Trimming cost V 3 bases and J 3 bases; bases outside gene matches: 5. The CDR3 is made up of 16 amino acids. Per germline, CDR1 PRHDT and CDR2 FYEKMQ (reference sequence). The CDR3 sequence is CASSFGQGDLGNTIYF. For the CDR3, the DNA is TGTGCCAGCAGCTTCGGACAGGGGGATCTTGGAAACACCATATATTTT.

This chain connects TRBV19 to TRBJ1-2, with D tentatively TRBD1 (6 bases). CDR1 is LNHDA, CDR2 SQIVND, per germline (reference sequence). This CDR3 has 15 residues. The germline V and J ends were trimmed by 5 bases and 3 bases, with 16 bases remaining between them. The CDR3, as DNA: TGTGCCAGTAGTCAGGGGACGCAAAGGTACTATGGCTACACCTTC. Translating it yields CASSQGTQRYYGYTF.

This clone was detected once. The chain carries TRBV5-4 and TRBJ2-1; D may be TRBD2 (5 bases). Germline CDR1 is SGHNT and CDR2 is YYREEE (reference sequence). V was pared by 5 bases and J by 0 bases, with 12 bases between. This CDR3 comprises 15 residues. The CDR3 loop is CASRPDWSSYNEQFF. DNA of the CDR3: TGTGCCAGCAGACCGGACTGGAGCTCCTACAATGAGCAGTTCTTC.

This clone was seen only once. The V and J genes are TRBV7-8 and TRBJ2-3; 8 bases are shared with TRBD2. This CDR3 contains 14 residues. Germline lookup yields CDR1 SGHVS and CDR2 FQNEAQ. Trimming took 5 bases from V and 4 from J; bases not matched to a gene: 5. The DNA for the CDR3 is TGTGCCAGCAGCGCGGGGGGCCGGCCAGATACGCAGTATTTT. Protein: CASSAGGRPDTQYF.

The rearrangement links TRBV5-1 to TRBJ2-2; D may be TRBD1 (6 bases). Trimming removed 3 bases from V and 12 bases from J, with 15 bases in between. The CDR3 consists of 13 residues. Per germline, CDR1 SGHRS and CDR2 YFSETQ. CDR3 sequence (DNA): TGCGCCAGCAGCTCGGGGCAGGGGTGGCAGCTGTTTTTT. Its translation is CASSSGQGWQLFF.

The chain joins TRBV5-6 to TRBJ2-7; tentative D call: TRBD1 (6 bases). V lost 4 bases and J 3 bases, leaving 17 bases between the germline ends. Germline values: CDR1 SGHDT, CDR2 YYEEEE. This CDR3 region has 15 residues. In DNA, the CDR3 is TGTGCCAGCAGCACCCGGACAGTACGTAGCTACGAGCAGTACTTC. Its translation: CASSTRTVRSYEQYF. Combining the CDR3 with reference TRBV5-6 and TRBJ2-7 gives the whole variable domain DAGVTQSPTHLIKTRGQQVTLRCSPKSGHDTVSWYQQALGQGPQFIFQYYEEEERQRGNFPDRFSGHQFPNYSSELNVNALLLGDSALYLCASSTRTVRSYEQYFGPGTRLTVT.

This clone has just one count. CDR3 bases: TGTGCCAGCAGCTCCGACCCCCTAGCGGGGGGGCGACACAATGAGCAGTTCTTC. It is translated as CASSSDPLAGGRHNEQFF. This sequence joins TRBV5-4 and TRBJ2-1; 12 bases fit TRBD2. The length of the CDR3 is 18 residues. V gave up 3 bases and J gave up 5 bases; unmatched junction bases: 12. Germline V CDR1 and CDR2: SGHNT, YYREEE (reference sequence). Full variable domain (outside the CDR3, taken from reference TRBV5-4 and TRBJ2-1): ETGVTQSPTHLIKTRGQQVTLRCSSQSGHNTVSWYQQALGQGPQFIFQYYREEENGRGNFPPRFSGLQFPNYSSELNVNALELDDSALYLCASSSDPLAGGRHNEQFFGPGTRLTVL.

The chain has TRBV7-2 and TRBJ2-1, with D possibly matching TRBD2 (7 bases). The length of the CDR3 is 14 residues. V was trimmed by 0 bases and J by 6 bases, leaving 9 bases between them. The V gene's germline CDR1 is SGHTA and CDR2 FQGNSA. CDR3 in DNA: TGTGCCAGCAGCTTAGCGGGAGGGGGCAATGAGCAGTTCTTC. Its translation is CASSLAGGGNEQFF.

DNA of the CDR3: TGTGCCAGTGAACAGGGGAACACTGAAGCTTTCTTT. Amino acid sequence: CASEQGNTEAFF. The chain carries TRBV7-9 and TRBJ1-1; weak D call: TRBD1 (6 bases). Trimming took off 9 bases at V and 1 base at J, with 9 bases between the two ends. The CDR3 spans 12 residues. Germline V gene data show CDR1 as SEHNR and CDR2 as FQNEAQ (reference sequence).

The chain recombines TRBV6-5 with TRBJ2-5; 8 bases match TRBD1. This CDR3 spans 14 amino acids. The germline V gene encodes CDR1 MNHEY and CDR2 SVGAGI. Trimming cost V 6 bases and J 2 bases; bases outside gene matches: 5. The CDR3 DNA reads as TGTGCCAGCAGCAGGGGGCTGGGGCAAGAGACCCAGTACTTC. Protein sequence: CASSRGLGQETQYF.

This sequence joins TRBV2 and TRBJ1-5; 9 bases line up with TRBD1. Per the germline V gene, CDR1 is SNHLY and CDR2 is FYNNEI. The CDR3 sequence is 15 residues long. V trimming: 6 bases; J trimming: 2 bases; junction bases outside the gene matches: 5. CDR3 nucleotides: TGTGCCAGCAGCTGGACAGGGGCTCGCAATCAGCCCCAGCATTTT. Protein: CASSWTGARNQPQHF.

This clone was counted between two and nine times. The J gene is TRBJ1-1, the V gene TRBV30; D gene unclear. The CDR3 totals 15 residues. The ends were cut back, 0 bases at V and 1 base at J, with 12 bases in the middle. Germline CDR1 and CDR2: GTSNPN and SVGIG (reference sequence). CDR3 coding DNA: TGTGCCTGGAGTGTTAGTGGCAGGCCGAACACTGAAGCTTTCTTT. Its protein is CAWSVSGRPNTEAFF.

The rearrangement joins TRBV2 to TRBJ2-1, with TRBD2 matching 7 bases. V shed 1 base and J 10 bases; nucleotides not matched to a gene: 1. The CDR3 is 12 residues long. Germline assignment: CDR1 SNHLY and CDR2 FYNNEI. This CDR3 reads CASSEVGGEQFF. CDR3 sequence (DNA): TGTGCCAGCAGTGAAGTCGGGGGGGAGCAGTTCTTC.

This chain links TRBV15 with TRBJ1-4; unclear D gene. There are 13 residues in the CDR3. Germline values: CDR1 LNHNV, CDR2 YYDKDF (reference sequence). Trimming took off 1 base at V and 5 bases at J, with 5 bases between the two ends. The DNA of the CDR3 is TGTGCCACCAGCAGAGGCCAGAATGAAAAACTGTTTTTT. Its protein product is CATSRGQNEKLFF.

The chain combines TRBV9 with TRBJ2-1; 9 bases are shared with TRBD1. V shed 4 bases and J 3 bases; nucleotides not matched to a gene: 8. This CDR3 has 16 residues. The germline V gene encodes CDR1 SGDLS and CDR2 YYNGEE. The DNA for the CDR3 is TGTGCCAGCAGCCCAGCCGGGACAGGGATCTACAATGAGCAGTTCTTC. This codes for CASSPAGTGIYNEQFF.